These 18 T cell receptor beta chains were sequenced from one sample in a study of T cells in localized non-small cell lung cancer. The data were produced by immunoSEQ multiplex PCR, yet TCRdb's version contains in-frame clones alone and is incomplete. The sample has roughly 30,000 clones, roughly 80% seen once; the top ten hold 5% to 6.5%. Sample: peripheral blood mononuclear cells, taken before any cancer treatment. Receptor source: a man aged 40 to 70 with stage III lung adenocarcinoma.

The gene calls are TRBV11-2 and TRBJ2-1; 9 bases are shared with TRBD1. The junction had 8 bases not matched to a gene; V was cut back by 2 bases and J by 6 bases. The CDR3 spans 16 residues. Germline V lookup: CDR1 SGHAT, CDR2 FQNNGV. CDR3 sequence (DNA): TGTGCCAGCAGCTTAATTCAGGGACAGGGCGGCAATGAGCAGTTCTTC. Translated: CASSLIQGQGGNEQFF.

The V and J genes are TRBV5-6 and TRBJ1-2, with D possibly TRBD1 on 5 matching bases. The CDR3 loop spans 15 amino acids. Germline V gives CDR1 SGHDT, CDR2 YYEEEE. Deletions cut 0 bases from V and 6 bases from J, with 15 bases between. The CDR3 spells CASSLVSTVANGYTF. CDR3 in DNA: TGTGCCAGCAGCTTGGTTTCGACAGTGGCTAATGGCTACACCTTC.

The V gene is TRBV13, the J gene TRBJ2-2, with a weak D call TRBD2 (6 bases). Looked up from germline, CDR1 is PRHDT and CDR2 is FYEKMQ (reference sequence). V lost 5 bases and J 7 bases, leaving 20 bases between the germline ends. The CDR3 extends over 16 amino acids. The CDR3 loop is CASSPRGRTIYGELFF. The DNA for the CDR3 is TGTGCCAGCAGCCCAAGGGGACGGACTATATACGGGGAGCTGTTTTTT.

V and J are TRBV5-1 and TRBJ2-7; either TRBD1 or TRBD2 may supply D (5 bases each). The CDR3 contains 13 residues. CDR1 and CDR2 (germline): SGHRS, YFSETQ. V lost 4 bases and J lost 0, with 8 bases in between. Here the CDR3 DNA reads TGCGCCAGCAGCGAGGGGAGCTCCTACGAGCAGTACGTC. Translated, it gives CASSEGSSYEQYV.

V gene TRBV11-2 combines with J gene TRBJ2-2; perhaps TRBD1 as D (5 bases). The germline V gene encodes CDR1 SGHAT and CDR2 FQNNGV. Trimming removed 1 base from V and 6 bases from J, with 18 bases in between. The CDR3 is 17 amino acids. The CDR3 sequence: CASSLVTTGQGPGELFF. The CDR3 DNA follows: TGTGCCAGCAGCTTAGTGACCACTGGGCAGGGCCCCGGGGAGCTGTTTTTT.

This chain connects TRBV4-2 to TRBJ2-3; 7 bases map to TRBD2. V lost 4 bases to trimming and J lost 9 bases; unmatched junction nucleotides: 10. The CDR3 covers 14 residues. The germline CDR1 and CDR2 sequences are LGHNA and YNFKEQ. Written as DNA, the CDR3 is TGTGCCAGCAGCCCCGAGACGGGTAGCGGGACGCAGTATTTT. Amino acid sequence: CASSPETGSGTQYF.

The chain uses TRBV7-2 and TRBJ1-2, with unresolved D. V lost 2 bases, J lost 3 bases, and 7 bases lay in between. The CDR3 totals 13 residues. Germline CDR1 SGHTA, CDR2 FQGNSA. CDR3 bases: TGTGCCAGCAGCTTATCGGTTTACTATGGCTACACCTTC. Its protein product is CASSLSVYYGYTF.

The genes are TRBV4-1 and TRBJ2-5, with a weak D call TRBD2 (5 bases). V lost 4 bases and J lost 0, with 9 bases in between. CDR3 length: 14 residues. Looked up from germline, CDR1 is MGHRA and CDR2 is YSYEKL. The CDR3 reads CASSRGLYQETQYF. CDR3 nucleotides: TGCGCCAGCAGCCGAGGACTCTACCAAGAGACCCAGTACTTC.

This sequence joins TRBV14 and TRBJ1-1; 8 bases line up with TRBD1. The CDR3 runs to 14 residues. V lost 6 bases, J lost 0 bases, and 3 bases stayed unmatched. Germline assignment: CDR1 SGHDN and CDR2 FVKESK. CDR3 nucleotides: TGTGCCAGCAGAAGACAGGGGATGAACACTGAAGCTTTCTTT. This translates into CASRRQGMNTEAFF. Supplemented by reference TRBV14 and TRBJ1-1, the full variable domain reads EAGVTQFPSHSVIEKGQTVTLRCDPISGHDNLYWYRRVMGKEIKFLLHFVKESKQDESGMPNNRFLAERTGGTYSTLKVQPAELEDSGVYFCASRRQGMNTEAFFGQGTRLTVV.

This clone occurred a few times. The V gene is TRBV7-9, the J gene TRBJ2-1; 11 bases agree with TRBD2. Germline-derived CDR1 and CDR2 are SEHNR and FQNEAQ (reference sequence). The junction had 10 bases not matched to a gene; V was cut back by 4 bases and J by 5 bases. This CDR3 comprises 17 residues. DNA of the CDR3: TGTGCCAGCAGCTCGCGACTAGCGGGAAGGTGGGACAATGAGCAGTTCTTC. Translated: CASSSRLAGRWDNEQFF.

The chain carries TRBV7-2 and TRBJ1-6, with D unclear. Trimming stripped 5 bases from V and 0 bases from J, with 8 bases between. The CDR3 is 15 amino acids. Germline V CDR1 and CDR2: SGHTA, FQGNSA. DNA for the CDR3: TGTGCCAGCAGCACGACTGGCTCCTATAATTCACCCCTCCACTTT. Translating gives CASSTTGSYNSPLHF.

The chain carries TRBV28 and TRBJ1-5; D not certain. The CDR3 runs to 14 residues. Germline V lookup: CDR1 MDHEN, CDR2 SYDVKM. The V end was cut by 6 bases, the J end by 0 bases, with 9 bases between. CDR3 residues: CASRKFNSNQPQHF. The CDR3 coding sequence is TGTGCCAGCAGAAAGTTTAATAGCAATCAGCCCCAGCATTTT.

This clone was seen only a few times. The rearrangement uses TRBV6-5 and TRBJ1-1; no firm D call. V lost 2 bases, J lost 5 bases, and 15 bases lay in between. The CDR3 loop spans 15 amino acids. Per the germline V gene, CDR1 is MNHEY and CDR2 is SVGAGI. The CDR3: CASSYRPQGKTEAFF. The CDR3 region has the DNA TGTGCCAGCAGTTACAGACCCCAAGGGAAGACTGAAGCTTTCTTT.

The sample holds a few counts of this clone. The genes are TRBV11-2 and TRBJ2-2; D is undetermined. Germline assignment: CDR1 SGHAT and CDR2 FQNNGV. Trimming cost V 5 bases and J 5 bases, with 3 bases left between them. This CDR3 is 11 amino acids long. For the CDR3, the DNA is TGTGCCAGCAGCACAACCGGGGAGCTGTTTTTT. As protein: CASSTTGELFF.

The V gene is TRBV12-2, the J gene TRBJ1-4; the table's D call, TRBD1, was not checked against the DNA. TRBV12-2 is noted as a pseudogene. The CDR3 runs to 15 residues. The DNA of the CDR3 is TGTGCAAGTCGCTTACCGACAGGGGGTGATGAAAAACTGTTTTTT. Protein sequence: CASRLPTGGDEKLFF.

The chain is built from TRBV4-1 and TRBJ1-5; D possibly corresponds to TRBD1 (5 bases). Trimming pared 1 base from V and 4 bases from J, leaving 11 bases between. The CDR3 contains 15 residues. Germline values: CDR1 MGHRA, CDR2 YSYEKL. The CDR3 sequence is CASSQGWGGNQPQHF. In DNA, the CDR3 is TGCGCCAGCAGCCAAGGATGGGGGGGGAATCAGCCCCAGCATTTT.

The V call is TRBV19, the J call TRBJ2-1; D is unclear. CDR1 and CDR2 from the germline V gene are LNHDA and SQIVND (reference sequence). V was cut by 5 bases and J by 3 bases, with 14 bases left in between. The CDR3 covers 15 residues. The CDR3 here is CASSDQYSIYNEQFF. CDR3 in DNA: TGTGCCAGTAGTGACCAGTATAGCATCTACAATGAGCAGTTCTTC.

The CDR3 nucleotides read TGTGCCAGCAGCTTAGGGGACAGATCCCAGTACTTC. Its protein product is CASSLGDRSQYF. The V and J genes are TRBV7-9 and TRBJ2-5; TRBD1 matches at 7 bases. This CDR3 contains 12 residues. V gave up 1 base and J gave up 9 bases; unmatched junction bases: 2. CDR1 and CDR2 (germline): SEHNR, FQNEAQ (reference sequence).